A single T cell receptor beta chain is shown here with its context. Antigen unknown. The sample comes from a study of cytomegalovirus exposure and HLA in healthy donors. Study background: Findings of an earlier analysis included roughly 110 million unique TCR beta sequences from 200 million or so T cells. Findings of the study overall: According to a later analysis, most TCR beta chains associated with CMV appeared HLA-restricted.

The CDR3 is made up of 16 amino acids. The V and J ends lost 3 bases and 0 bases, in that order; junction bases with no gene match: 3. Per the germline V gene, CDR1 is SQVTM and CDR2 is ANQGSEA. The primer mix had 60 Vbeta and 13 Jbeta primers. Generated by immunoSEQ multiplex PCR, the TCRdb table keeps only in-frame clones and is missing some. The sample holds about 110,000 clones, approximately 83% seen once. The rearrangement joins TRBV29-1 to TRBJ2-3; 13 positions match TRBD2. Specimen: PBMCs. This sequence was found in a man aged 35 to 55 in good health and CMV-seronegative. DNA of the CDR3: TGCAGCGTTGACGGACTAGCGGGGGTGAGCACAGATACGCAGTATTTT. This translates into CSVDGLAGVSTDTQYF.